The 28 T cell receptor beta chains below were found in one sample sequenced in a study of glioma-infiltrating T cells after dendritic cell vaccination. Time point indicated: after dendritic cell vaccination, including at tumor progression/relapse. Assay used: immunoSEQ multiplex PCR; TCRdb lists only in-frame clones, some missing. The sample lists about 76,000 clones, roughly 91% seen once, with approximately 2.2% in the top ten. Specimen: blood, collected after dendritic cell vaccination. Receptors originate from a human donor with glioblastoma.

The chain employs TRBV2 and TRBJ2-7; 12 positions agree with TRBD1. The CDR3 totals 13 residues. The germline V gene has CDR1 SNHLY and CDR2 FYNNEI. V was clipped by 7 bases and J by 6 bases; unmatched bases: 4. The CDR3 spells CASMGTGGAEQYF. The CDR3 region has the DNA TGTGCCAGCATGGGGACAGGGGGCGCCGAGCAGTACTTC.

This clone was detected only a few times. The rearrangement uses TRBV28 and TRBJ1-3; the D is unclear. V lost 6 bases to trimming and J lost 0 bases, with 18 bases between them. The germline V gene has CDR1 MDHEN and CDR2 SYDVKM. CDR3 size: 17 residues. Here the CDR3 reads CASRTAGILLSGNTIYF. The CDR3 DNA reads TGTGCCAGCAGGACCGCGGGCATCCTCCTCTCTGGAAACACCATATATTTT.

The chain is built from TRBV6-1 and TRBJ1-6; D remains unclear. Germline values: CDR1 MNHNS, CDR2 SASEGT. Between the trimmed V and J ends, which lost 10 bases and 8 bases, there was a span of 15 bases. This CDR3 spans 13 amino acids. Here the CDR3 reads CATRPSTDSPLHF. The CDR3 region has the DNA TGTGCCACCAGGCCTTCCACGGATTCACCCCTCCACTTT.

In DNA, the CDR3 is TGTGCTAGTGGCTATACGGACAGGCCCGCGGGCTACACCTTC. It codes for CASGYTDRPAGYTF. This chain uses TRBV12-5 with TRBJ1-2; 7 bases fit TRBD1. The CDR3 is made up of 14 amino acids. Germline-derived CDR1 and CDR2 are LGHNT and FRNRAP. The V gene end was trimmed by 6 bases and the J gene end by 8 bases; junction bases not matched to a gene: 12.

CDR3 nucleotides: TGTGCCAGCTCACTCTGGGGGGGCCCTACCTACGAGCAGTACTTC. Protein: CASSLWGGPTYEQYF. V and J are TRBV18 and TRBJ2-7, with TRBD2 as a possible D gene (7 bases). Germline V gene sequence: CDR1 KGHSH, CDR2 LQKENI. CDR3 length equals 15 residues. The V gene lost 4 bases and the J gene lost 2 bases, with 15 bases spanning the gap.

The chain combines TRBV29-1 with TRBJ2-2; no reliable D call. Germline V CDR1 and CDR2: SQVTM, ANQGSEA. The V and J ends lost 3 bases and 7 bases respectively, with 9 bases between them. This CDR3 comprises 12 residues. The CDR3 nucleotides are TGCAGCGTTGAGAATTTTAGCGGGGAGCTGTTTTTT. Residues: CSVENFSGELFF.

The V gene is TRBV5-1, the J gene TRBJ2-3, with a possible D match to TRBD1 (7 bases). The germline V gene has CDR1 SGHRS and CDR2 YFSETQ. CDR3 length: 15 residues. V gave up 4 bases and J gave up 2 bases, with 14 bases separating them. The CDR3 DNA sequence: TGCGCCAGCAGCGGGGGGACAGCCTTCACAGATACGCAGTATTTT. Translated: CASSGGTAFTDTQYF.

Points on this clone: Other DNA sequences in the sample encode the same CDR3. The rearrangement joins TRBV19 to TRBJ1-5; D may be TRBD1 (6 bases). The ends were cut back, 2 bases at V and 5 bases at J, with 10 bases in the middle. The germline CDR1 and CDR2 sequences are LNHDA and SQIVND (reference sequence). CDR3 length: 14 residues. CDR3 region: CASSINRADQPQHF. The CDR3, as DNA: TGTGCCAGTAGTATAAACAGGGCTGATCAGCCCCAGCATTTT.

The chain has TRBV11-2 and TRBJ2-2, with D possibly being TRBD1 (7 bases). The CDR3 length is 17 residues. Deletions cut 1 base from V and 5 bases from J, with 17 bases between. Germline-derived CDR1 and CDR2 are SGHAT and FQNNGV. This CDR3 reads CASSLVFGGTVTGELFF. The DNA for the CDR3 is TGTGCCAGCAGCTTAGTTTTTGGGGGGACAGTTACCGGGGAGCTGTTTTTT.

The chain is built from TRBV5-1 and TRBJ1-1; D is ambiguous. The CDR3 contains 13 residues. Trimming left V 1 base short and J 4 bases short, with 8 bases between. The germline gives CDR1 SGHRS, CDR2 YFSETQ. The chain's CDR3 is CASSLRGSTEAFF. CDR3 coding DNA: TGCGCCAGCAGCTTGAGAGGGAGCACTGAAGCTTTCTTT.

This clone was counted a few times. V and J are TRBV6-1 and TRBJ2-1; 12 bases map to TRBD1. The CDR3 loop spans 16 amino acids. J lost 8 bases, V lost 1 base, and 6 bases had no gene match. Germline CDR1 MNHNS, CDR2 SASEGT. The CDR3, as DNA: TGTGCCAGCAGTGAAGTGGGACAGGGGGCTGGCTATGAGCAGTTCTTC. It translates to CASSEVGQGAGYEQFF.

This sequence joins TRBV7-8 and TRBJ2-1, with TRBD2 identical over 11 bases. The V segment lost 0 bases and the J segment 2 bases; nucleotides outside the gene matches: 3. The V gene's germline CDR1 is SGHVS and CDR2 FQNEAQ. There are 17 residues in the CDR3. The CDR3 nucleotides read TGTGCCAGCAGCTTAGCGCTAGCGGGAGGCGCCTACAATGAGCAGTTCTTC. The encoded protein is CASSLALAGGAYNEQFF.

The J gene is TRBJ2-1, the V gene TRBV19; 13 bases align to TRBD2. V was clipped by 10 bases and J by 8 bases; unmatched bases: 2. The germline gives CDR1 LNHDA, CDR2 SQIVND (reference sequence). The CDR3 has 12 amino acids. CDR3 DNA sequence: TGTGCCACCGGACTAGCGGGAGATGAGCAGTTCTTC. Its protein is CATGLAGDEQFF.

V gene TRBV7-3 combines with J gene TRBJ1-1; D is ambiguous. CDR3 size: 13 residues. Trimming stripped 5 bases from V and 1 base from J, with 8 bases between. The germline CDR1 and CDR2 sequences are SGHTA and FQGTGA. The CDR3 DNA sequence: TGTGCCAGCAGCCTGAGTCGGAACACTGAAGCTTTCTTT. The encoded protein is CASSLSRNTEAFF.

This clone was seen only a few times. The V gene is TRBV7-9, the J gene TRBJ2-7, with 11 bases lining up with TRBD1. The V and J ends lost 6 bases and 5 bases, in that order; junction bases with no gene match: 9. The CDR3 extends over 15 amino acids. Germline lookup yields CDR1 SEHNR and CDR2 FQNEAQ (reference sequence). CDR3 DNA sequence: TGTGCCAGCAGACTAGGGCGGGACAGGGGGGACGAGCAGTACTTC. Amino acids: CASRLGRDRGDEQYF.

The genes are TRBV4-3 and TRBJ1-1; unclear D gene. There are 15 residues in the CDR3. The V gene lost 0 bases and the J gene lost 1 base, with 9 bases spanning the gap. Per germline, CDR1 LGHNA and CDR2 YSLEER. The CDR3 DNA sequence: TGCGCCAGCAGCCAAGATATGGCCACGAACACTGAAGCTTTCTTT. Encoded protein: CASSQDMATNTEAFF.

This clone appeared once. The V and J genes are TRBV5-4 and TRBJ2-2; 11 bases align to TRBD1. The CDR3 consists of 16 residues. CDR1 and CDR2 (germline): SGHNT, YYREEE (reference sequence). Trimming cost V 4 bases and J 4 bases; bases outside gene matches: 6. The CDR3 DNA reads TGTGCCAGCAGCCCCAGGACAGGGGGCCTCACCGGGGAGCTGTTTTTT. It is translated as CASSPRTGGLTGELFF.

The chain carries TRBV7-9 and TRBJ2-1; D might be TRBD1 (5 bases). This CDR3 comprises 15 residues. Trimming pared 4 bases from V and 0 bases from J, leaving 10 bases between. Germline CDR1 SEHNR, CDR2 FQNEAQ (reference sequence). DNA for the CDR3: TGTGCCAGCAGCTCATCGGACATCTCCTACAATGAGCAGTTCTTC. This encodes CASSSSDISYNEQFF.

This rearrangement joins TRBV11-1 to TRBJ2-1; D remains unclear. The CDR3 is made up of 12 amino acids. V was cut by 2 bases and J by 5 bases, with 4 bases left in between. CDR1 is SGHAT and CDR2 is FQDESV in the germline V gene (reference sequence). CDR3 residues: CASSLPNNEQFF. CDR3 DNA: TGTGCCAGCAGCTTACCAAACAATGAGCAGTTCTTC.

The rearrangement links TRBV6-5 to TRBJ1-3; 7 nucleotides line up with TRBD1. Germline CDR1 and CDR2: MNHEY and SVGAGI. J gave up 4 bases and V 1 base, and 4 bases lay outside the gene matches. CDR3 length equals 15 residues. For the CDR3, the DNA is TGTGCCAGCAGTTACTTAACAGGGGTCGGAAACACCATATATTTT. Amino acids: CASSYLTGVGNTIYF.

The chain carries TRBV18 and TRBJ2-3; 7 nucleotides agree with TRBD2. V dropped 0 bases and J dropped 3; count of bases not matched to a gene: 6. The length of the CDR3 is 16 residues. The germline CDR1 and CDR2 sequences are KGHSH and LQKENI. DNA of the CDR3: TGTGCCAGCTCACCACCCGCGGGACTAAAAACAGATACGCAGTATTTT. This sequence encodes CASSPPAGLKTDTQYF. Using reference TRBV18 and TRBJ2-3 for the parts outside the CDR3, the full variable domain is NAGVMQNPRHLVRRRGQEARLRCSPMKGHSHVYWYRQLPEEGLKFMVYLQKENIIDESGMPKERFSAEFPKEGPSILRIQQVVRGDSAAYFCASSPPAGLKTDTQYFGPGTRLTVL.

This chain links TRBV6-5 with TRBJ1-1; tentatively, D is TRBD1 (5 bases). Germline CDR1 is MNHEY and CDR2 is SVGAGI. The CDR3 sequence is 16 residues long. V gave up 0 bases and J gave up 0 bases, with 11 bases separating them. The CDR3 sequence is CASSYSLWGMNTEAFF. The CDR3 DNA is TGTGCCAGCAGTTACTCCCTCTGGGGCATGAACACTGAAGCTTTCTTT.

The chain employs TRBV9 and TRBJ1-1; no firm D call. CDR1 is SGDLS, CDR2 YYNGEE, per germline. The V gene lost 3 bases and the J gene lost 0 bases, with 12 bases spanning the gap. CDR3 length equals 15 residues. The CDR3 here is CASSAVSRMNTEAFF. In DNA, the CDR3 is TGTGCCAGCAGCGCTGTCTCGCGGATGAACACTGAAGCTTTCTTT.

The CDR3 DNA is TGTGCTAGTGGTTTGGTAATGGCCCCGTCCTACGAGCAGTACTTC. Amino acid sequence: CASGLVMAPSYEQYF. This chain uses TRBV12-5 with TRBJ2-7; D unresolved. From germline, CDR1 is LGHNT and CDR2 FRNRAP. Trimming shortened V by 0 bases and J by 1 base, and 10 bases separated the two germline ends. This CDR3 comprises 15 residues.

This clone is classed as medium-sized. CDR3 DNA: TGTGCCAGCAGCCAAGAGTGGCTCAGCGGGAGTCTGACAGATACGCAGTATTTT. This translates into CASSQEWLSGSLTDTQYF. This chain links TRBV4-2 with TRBJ2-3, with 8 positions matching TRBD2. The V segment lost 0 bases and the J segment 3 bases; nucleotides outside the gene matches: 11. The CDR3 is 18 residues long. Germline loops: CDR1 LGHNA, CDR2 YNFKEQ.

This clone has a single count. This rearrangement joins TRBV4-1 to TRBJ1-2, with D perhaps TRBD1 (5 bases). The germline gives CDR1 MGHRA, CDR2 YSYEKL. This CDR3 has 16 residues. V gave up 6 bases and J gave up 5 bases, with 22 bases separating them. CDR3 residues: CASRPRGAGGRYGYTF. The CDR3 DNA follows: TGCGCCAGCAGGCCAAGGGGAGCCGGGGGTCGGTATGGCTACACCTTC.

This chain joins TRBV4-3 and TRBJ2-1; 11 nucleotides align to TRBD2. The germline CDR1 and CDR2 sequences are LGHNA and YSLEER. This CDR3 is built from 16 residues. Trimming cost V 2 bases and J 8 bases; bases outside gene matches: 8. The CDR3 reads CASSQSASGRPHEQFF. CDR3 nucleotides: TGCGCCAGCAGCCAATCGGCTAGCGGGAGGCCCCATGAGCAGTTCTTC.

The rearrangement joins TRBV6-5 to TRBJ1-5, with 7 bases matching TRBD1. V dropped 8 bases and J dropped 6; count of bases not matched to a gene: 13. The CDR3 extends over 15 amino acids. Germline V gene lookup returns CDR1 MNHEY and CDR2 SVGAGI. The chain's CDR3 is CASQMTTGAGQPQHF. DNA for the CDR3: TGTGCCAGCCAGATGACAACAGGGGCTGGTCAGCCCCAGCATTTT.